Below, 12 T cell receptor beta chains from the same sample are listed, as sequenced in a study of cytomegalovirus exposure and HLA in healthy donors. 13 Jbeta primers and 60 Vbeta primers were used for the PCR. Produced via immunoSEQ multiplex PCR; TCRdb's table is partial and in-frame only. The data contain about 160,000 clones, roughly 70% of them singletons. Material: PBMCs. Every receptor here comes from a woman aged 30 to 39 in good health and CMV-seronegative.

V is TRBV7-2 and J is TRBJ2-1; TRBD2 agrees at 7 bases. The CDR3 spans 15 residues. The junction had 6 bases not matched to a gene; V was cut back by 3 bases and J by 4 bases. Germline V CDR1 and CDR2: SGHTA, FQGNSA. The CDR3 loop is CASSFGGSAYNEQFF. The CDR3 bases are TGTGCCAGCAGCTTCGGCGGGAGTGCGTACAATGAGCAGTTCTTC.

The rearrangement uses TRBV9 and TRBJ2-1, with 9 bases that match TRBD1. This CDR3 contains 15 residues. V was clipped by 2 bases and J by 7 bases; unmatched bases: 7. Germline CDR1 is SGDLS and CDR2 is YYNGEE. The DNA for the CDR3 is TGTGCCAGCAGCGTGGGACAGGGTTACGCAAATGAGCAGTTCTTC. It encodes CASSVGQGYANEQFF.

This clone has only one observation. The chain carries TRBV29-1 and TRBJ2-1; a possible D gene is TRBD2 (5 bases). CDR1 is SQVTM and CDR2 is ANQGSEA in the germline V gene. The V and J ends lost 4 bases and 10 bases respectively, with 14 bases between them. The CDR3 is 12 amino acids. CDR3 sequence: CSVAVSRGEQFF. The CDR3 nucleotides are TGCAGCGTTGCTGTAAGCCGCGGGGAGCAGTTCTTC.

In its sample, this clone was seen a few times. The chain uses TRBV30 and TRBJ2-5; the match to TRBD2 covers 14 bases. The V gene end was trimmed by 8 bases and the J gene end by 6 bases; junction bases not matched to a gene: 5. The CDR3 runs 13 residues. Looked up from germline, CDR1 is GTSNPN and CDR2 is SVGIG (reference sequence). The CDR3 spells CAQGLAGVKTQYF. The DNA for the CDR3 is TGTGCCCAGGGACTAGCGGGAGTTAAGACCCAGTACTTC.

The chain uses TRBV6-6 and TRBJ2-1; 8 positions agree with TRBD2. The CDR3 sequence is 16 residues long. The germline CDR1 and CDR2 sequences are MNHNY and SVGAGI (reference sequence). Losses at the gene ends were 0 bases for V and 8 bases for J; bases not matched to a gene: 9. CDR3 DNA: TGTGCCAGCAGTTACTCGAAACTAGCGGAGGGCGATGAGCAGTTCTTC. Encoded protein: CASSYSKLAEGDEQFF.

This clone appeared once. The V gene is TRBV28, the J gene TRBJ1-3; no clear D. CDR3 length equals 13 residues. Per the germline V gene, CDR1 is MDHEN and CDR2 is SYDVKM. Deletions cut 3 bases from V and 4 bases from J, with 7 bases between. CDR3 nucleotide sequence: TGTGCCAGCAGTTTGGGCGTGGGAAACACCATATATTTT. It yields the protein CASSLGVGNTIYF.

V and J are TRBV7-8 and TRBJ1-2; TRBD1 matches at 7 bases. V gave up 6 bases and J gave up 5 bases; unmatched junction bases: 9. This CDR3 region has 14 residues. CDR1 is SGHVS and CDR2 is FQNEAQ in the germline V gene. The CDR3, as DNA: TGTGCCAGCAGTCCCCGGACAGGTCTTTATGGCTACACCTTC. Translating gives CASSPRTGLYGYTF.

The chain combines TRBV7-5 with TRBJ1-5; the table's TRBD1 call for D was not verified on the DNA. TRBV7-5 is flagged as a pseudogene. There are 17 residues in the CDR3. CDR3 nucleotides: TGTGTCACCGCGAAAAGACACCAGCAATTGCCTTATCAGCCCCAGCATTTT. This sequence encodes CVTAKRHQQLPYQPQHF.

The chain uses TRBV6-6 and TRBJ2-7, with 10 positions matching TRBD1. The germline CDR1 and CDR2 sequences are MNHNY and SVGAGI (reference sequence). The V gene end was trimmed by 3 bases and the J gene end by 3 bases; junction bases not matched to a gene: 5. This CDR3 has 15 amino acids. CDR3 region: CASSYRQGAVYEQYF. The CDR3 nucleotides are TGTGCCAGCAGTTATCGACAGGGGGCTGTCTACGAGCAGTACTTC.

V gene TRBV16 combines with J gene TRBJ1-5; tentative D call: TRBD1 (5 bases). The CDR3 is made up of 13 amino acids. Germline CDR1 reads KGHSY; CDR2 reads FQNENV. Trimming removed 1 base from V and 7 bases from J, with 8 bases in between. The CDR3 DNA is TGTGCCAGCAGCCAATTGCGGGGCCAGCCCCAGCATTTT. Its protein product is CASSQLRGQPQHF. The variable domain in full, with the rest retrieved from reference TRBV16 and TRBJ1-5, is GEEVAQTPKHLVRGEGQKAKLYCAPIKGHSYVFWYQQVLKNEFKFLISFQNENVFDETGMPKERFSAKCLPNSPCSLEIQATKLEDSAVYFCASSQLRGQPQHFGDGTRLSIL.

This chain uses TRBV28 with TRBJ1-5; 8 bases match TRBD1. The CDR3 length is 14 residues. The V gene end was trimmed by 5 bases and the J gene end by 5 bases; junction bases not matched to a gene: 5. Germline V gives CDR1 MDHEN, CDR2 SYDVKM. The CDR3 coding sequence is TGTGCCAGCAGTCCGGACAGGGTGGATCAGCCCCAGCATTTT. It codes for CASSPDRVDQPQHF.

Only a few counts were recorded for this clone. Written as DNA, the CDR3 is TGTGCCAGCCTAACAGGGGGCCCCGGGGAGCTGTTTTTT. It specifies CASLTGGPGELFF. This chain links TRBV6-5 with TRBJ2-2; 9 nucleotides agree with TRBD1. The V gene's germline CDR1 is MNHEY and CDR2 SVGAGI. The trim removed 8 bases at V and 6 bases at J, leaving 4 bases unmatched. This CDR3 spans 13 amino acids.